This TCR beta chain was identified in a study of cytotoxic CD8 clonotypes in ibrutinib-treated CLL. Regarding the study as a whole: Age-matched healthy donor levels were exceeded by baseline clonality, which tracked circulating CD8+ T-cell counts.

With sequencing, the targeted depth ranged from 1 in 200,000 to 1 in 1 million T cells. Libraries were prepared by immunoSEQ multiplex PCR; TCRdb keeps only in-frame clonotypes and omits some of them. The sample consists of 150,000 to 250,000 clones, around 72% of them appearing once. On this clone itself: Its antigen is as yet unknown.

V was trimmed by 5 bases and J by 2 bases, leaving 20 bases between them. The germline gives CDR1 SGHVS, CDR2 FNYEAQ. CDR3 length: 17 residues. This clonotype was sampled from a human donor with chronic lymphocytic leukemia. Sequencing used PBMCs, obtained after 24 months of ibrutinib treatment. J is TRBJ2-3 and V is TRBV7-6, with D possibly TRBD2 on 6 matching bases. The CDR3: CASSIYLGLLSTDTQYF. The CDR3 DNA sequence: TGTGCCAGCAGCATCTATCTGGGACTCCTATCCACAGATACGCAGTATTTT.